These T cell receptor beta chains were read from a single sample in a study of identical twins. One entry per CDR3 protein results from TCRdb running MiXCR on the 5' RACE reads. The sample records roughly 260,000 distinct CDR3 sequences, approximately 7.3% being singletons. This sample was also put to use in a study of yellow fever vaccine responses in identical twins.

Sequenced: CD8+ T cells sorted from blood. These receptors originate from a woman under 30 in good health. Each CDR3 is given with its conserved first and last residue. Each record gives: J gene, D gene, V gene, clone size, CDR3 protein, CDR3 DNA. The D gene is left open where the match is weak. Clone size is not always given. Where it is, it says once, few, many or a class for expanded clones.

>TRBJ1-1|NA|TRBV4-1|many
CASSQAVEAFF
TGCGCCAGCAGCCAAGCAGTTGAAGCTTTCTTT
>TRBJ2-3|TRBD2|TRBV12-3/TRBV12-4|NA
CASSSEGLAGDEDTDTQYF
TGTGCCAGCAGTTCTGAGGGACTAGCGGGAGATGAGGACACAGATACGCAGTATTTT
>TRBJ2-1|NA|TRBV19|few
CASSWSASSYNEQFF
TGTGCCAGTTCCTGGAGCGCGAGCTCCTACAATGAGCAGTTCTTC
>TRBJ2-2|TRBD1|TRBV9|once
CASSVGTGGDTGELFF
TGTGCCAGCAGCGTCGGGACAGGGGGCGACACCGGGGAGCTGTTTTTT
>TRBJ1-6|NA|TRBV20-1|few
CSARDTGFWNSPLHF
TGCAGTGCTAGAGATACAGGGTTTTGGAATTCACCCCTCCACTTT
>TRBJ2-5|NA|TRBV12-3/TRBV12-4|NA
CASSPDSLETQYF
TGTGCCAGCAGTCCGGACTCCCTCGAGACCCAGTACTTC
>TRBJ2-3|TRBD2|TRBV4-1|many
CASSQRLAGAKTSDTQYF
TGCGCCAGCAGCCAACGACTAGCGGGAGCCAAAACCTCAGATACGCAGTATTTT
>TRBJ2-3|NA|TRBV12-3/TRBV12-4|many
CASSFRSSPPGDTQYF
TGTGCCAGCAGTTTTCGTTCGAGCCCCCCTGGGGATACGCAGTATTTT
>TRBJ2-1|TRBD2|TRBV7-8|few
CASSLPGTSAYNEQFF
TGTGCCAGCAGCTTGCCCGGGACTAGCGCTTACAATGAGCAGTTCTTC
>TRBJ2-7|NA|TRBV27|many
CASSSSVGYEQYF
TGTGCCAGCAGTTCCTCCGTAGGGTACGAGCAGTACTTC
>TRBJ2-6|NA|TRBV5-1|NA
CASSLEYTGPFGANVLTF
TGCGCCAGCAGCTTGGAATATACAGGGCCCTTCGGGGCCAACGTCCTGACTTTC
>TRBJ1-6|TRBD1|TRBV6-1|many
CASRDRQGWSPLHF
TGTGCCAGCAGAGATCGACAGGGCTGGTCACCCCTCCACTTT
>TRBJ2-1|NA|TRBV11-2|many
CASSPNANEQFF
TGTGCCAGCAGCCCGAATGCGAATGAGCAGTTCTTC
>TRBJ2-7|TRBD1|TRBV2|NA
CASSDRQGPADGYEQYF
TGTGCCAGCAGTGACCGACAGGGTCCGGCAGATGGGTACGAGCAGTACTTC
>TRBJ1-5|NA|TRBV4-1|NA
CASSATSYDNQPQHF
TGCGCCAGCAGCGCCACTTCATACGATAATCAGCCCCAGCATTTT
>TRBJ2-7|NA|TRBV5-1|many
CASSSDKVRDEQYF
TGCGCCAGCAGCTCTGACAAGGTCAGAGACGAGCAGTACTTC
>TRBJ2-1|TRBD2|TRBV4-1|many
CASSQAGGLYNEQFF
TGCGCCAGCAGCCAAGCGGGAGGCCTCTACAATGAGCAGTTCTTC
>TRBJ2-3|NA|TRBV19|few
CASSPQGSRTDTQYF
TGTGCCAGTAGTCCCCAGGGGAGCCGCACAGATACGCAGTATTTT
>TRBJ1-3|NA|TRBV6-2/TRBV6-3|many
CASRHTYSGNTIYF
TGTGCCAGCAGGCACACCTATTCTGGAAACACCATATATTTT
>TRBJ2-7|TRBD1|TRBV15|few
CATSRARDSLSYEQYF
TGTGCCACCAGCAGAGCCCGGGACAGTCTCTCCTACGAGCAGTACTTC
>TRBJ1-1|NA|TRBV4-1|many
CASMGGNTEAFF
TGCGCCAGCATGGGGGGAAACACTGAAGCTTTCTTT
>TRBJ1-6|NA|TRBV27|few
CASSPWDGSPLHF
TGTGCCAGCAGTCCTTGGGATGGTTCACCCCTCCACTTT
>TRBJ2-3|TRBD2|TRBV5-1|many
CASSLEVAGVDTQYF
TGCGCCAGCAGCTTGGAGGTAGCGGGAGTGGATACGCAGTATTTT
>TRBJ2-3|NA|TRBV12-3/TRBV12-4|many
CASSLYTTDTQYF
TGTGCCAGCAGTTTATACACTACAGATACGCAGTATTTT
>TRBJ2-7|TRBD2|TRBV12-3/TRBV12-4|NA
CASSRTSGSEDPYEQYF
TGTGCCAGCAGTCGGACTAGCGGGAGTGAAGATCCGTACGAGCAGTACTTC
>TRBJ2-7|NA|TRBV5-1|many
CASSAFRGEDEQYF
TGCGCCAGCAGCGCGTTCCGGGGTGAGGACGAGCAGTACTTC
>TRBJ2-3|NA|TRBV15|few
CATSRGSMSTDTQYF
TGTGCCACCAGCAGAGGGTCCATGAGCACAGATACGCAGTATTTT